The 25 T cell receptor beta chains presented below share a single source sample, sequenced in a study of blood T cell repertoires in COVID-19. Sequenced by immunoSEQ multiplex PCR; TCRdb stores in-frame clones only, minus some. The table shows 130,000 to 150,000 clones, with about four fifths occurring only once. Sequencing was performed on PBMCs or T cells enriched from blood (not recorded which). These receptors were collected from a middle-aged man who had recovered from COVID-19.

This chain connects TRBV19 to TRBJ2-2, with 11 bases that match TRBD2. The CDR3 is made up of 16 amino acids. Germline CDR1 and CDR2: LNHDA and SQIVND (reference sequence). The V gene end was trimmed by 4 bases and the J gene end by 0 bases; junction bases not matched to a gene: 1. CDR3 region: CASSRLAGTNTGELFF. The CDR3, as DNA: TGTGCCAGTAGTAGACTAGCGGGGACGAACACCGGGGAGCTGTTTTTT.

The V call is TRBV6-5, the J call TRBJ1-6; weak D call: TRBD1 (5 bases). V was trimmed by 4 bases and J by 6 bases, leaving 13 bases between them. The germline gives CDR1 MNHEY, CDR2 SVGAGI. The CDR3 runs to 15 residues. CDR3 coding DNA: TGTGCCAGCAGTTCCTGGACATCAGCTAATTCACCCCTCCACTTT. It yields the protein CASSSWTSANSPLHF.

This clone was detected once. V and J are TRBV18 and TRBJ2-3; D gene unclear. There are 14 residues in the CDR3. CDR1 is KGHSH and CDR2 is LQKENI in the germline V gene. V was clipped by 3 bases and J by 0 bases, with 7 bases between them. CDR3 sequence: CASSPGRSTDTQYF. The CDR3 DNA follows: TGTGCCAGCTCACCGGGCCGAAGCACAGATACGCAGTATTTT.

The rearrangement links TRBV7-3 to TRBJ1-2; D is perhaps TRBD1 (6 bases). The V end was cut by 5 bases, the J end by 3 bases, with 13 bases between. Germline V gives CDR1 SGHTA, CDR2 FQGTGA. The CDR3 contains 14 residues. As DNA, the CDR3 is TGTGCCAGCAGCAAACAGGGAAGTGACTATGGCTACACCTTC. Translated, it gives CASSKQGSDYGYTF.

The J gene is TRBJ2-1, the V gene TRBV5-1; TRBD1 might be the D (6 bases). Germline-derived CDR1 and CDR2 are SGHRS and YFSETQ. Trimming removed 2 bases at V and 0 bases at J, with 12 bases between. The CDR3 has 16 residues. Here the CDR3 DNA reads TGCGCCAGCAGCTTCGGACAGACGCGCTCCTACAATGAGCAGTTCTTC. It yields the protein CASSFGQTRSYNEQFF.

This clone was found a few times. V usage is TRBV12-3 or TRBV12-4 and J usage is TRBJ2-3; no clear D gene. Trimming shortened V by 3 bases and J by 3 bases, and 7 bases separated the two germline ends. The CDR3 loop spans 13 amino acids. The CDR3 region has the DNA TGTGCCAGCAGTTTCAGGAATACAGATACGCAGTATTTT. It translates to CASSFRNTDTQYF.

The J gene is TRBJ2-7, the V gene TRBV20-1; 7 positions match TRBD1. Germline V CDR1 and CDR2: DFQATT, SNEGSKA (reference sequence). V lost 3 bases, J lost 6 bases, and 2 bases stayed unmatched. There are 11 residues in the CDR3. The CDR3 is CSARGTAEQYF. The CDR3, as DNA: TGCAGTGCTAGGGGGACAGCCGAGCAGTACTTC.

The chain combines TRBV6-5 with TRBJ1-4; 10 bases map to TRBD1. This CDR3 region has 16 residues. Germline CDR1 and CDR2: MNHEY and SVGAGI. V lost 4 bases and J lost 5; bases outside the gene matches: 7. CDR3: CASSSDRGHSNEKLFF. The CDR3 nucleotides are TGTGCCAGCAGTTCCGACAGGGGGCATTCGAATGAAAAACTGTTTTTT.

The V gene is TRBV27, the J gene TRBJ1-2; 7 bases match TRBD1. V lost 0 bases, J lost 4 bases, and 14 bases stayed unmatched. CDR1 and CDR2 (germline): MNHEY, SMNVEV (reference sequence). The CDR3 sequence is 18 residues long. CDR3: CASSLSKGAARFVYGYTF. The DNA of the CDR3 is TGTGCCAGCAGTTTATCGAAGGGGGCGGCCCGGTTTGTCTATGGCTACACCTTC.

This clone was seen a few times. The gene calls are TRBV19 and TRBJ1-6; weak D call: TRBD1 (5 bases). Germline V gives CDR1 LNHDA, CDR2 SQIVND (reference sequence). Trimming stripped 2 bases from V and 0 bases from J, with 5 bases between. The CDR3 loop spans 15 amino acids. In nucleotides, the CDR3 is TGTGCCAGTAGTATACAGGGCTCCTATAATTCACCCCTCCACTTT. Residues: CASSIQGSYNSPLHF.

CDR3: CASSLAGGDSYEQYF. DNA of the CDR3: TGTGCCAGCAGCTTGGCCGGGGGGGACTCCTACGAGCAGTACTTC. The gene calls are TRBV5-4 and TRBJ2-7, with TRBD2 identical over 8 bases. V was clipped by 0 bases and J by 0 bases; unmatched bases: 2. CDR1 is SGHNT, CDR2 YYREEE, per germline (reference sequence). The CDR3 contains 15 residues.

In this sample, this clone turned up once. The chain carries TRBV5-1 and TRBJ1-6, with 10 bases identical to TRBD1. There are 17 residues in the CDR3. After removal of 4 bases from V and 8 bases from J, the junction contained 12 bases not matched to a gene. Germline CDR1 and CDR2: SGHRS and YFSETQ. The CDR3 nucleotides read TGCGCCAGCAGCAGGAACGCGGGACAGGGGAAGGATTCACCCCTCCACTTT. Residues: CASSRNAGQGKDSPLHF.

In this sample, this clone turned up once. This chain connects TRBV29-1 to TRBJ1-1; no firm D call. The germline CDR1 and CDR2 sequences are SQVTM and ANQGSEA. The length of the CDR3 is 11 residues. The germline V and J ends were trimmed by 8 bases and 1 base, with 8 bases remaining between them. The CDR3 DNA is TGCAGCCTTTTACAGAACACTGAAGCTTTCTTT. Protein sequence: CSLLQNTEAFF.

This clone was observed a handful of times. The CDR3 loop reads CASSASGQANQPQHF. The CDR3 DNA reads TGTGCCAGCAGCGCTTCAGGACAGGCCAATCAGCCCCAGCATTTT. The chain combines TRBV9 with TRBJ1-5, with 7 bases that match TRBD1. The junction had 6 bases not matched to a gene; V was cut back by 3 bases and J by 3 bases. There are 15 residues in the CDR3. The germline V gene encodes CDR1 SGDLS and CDR2 YYNGEE.

This chain links TRBV28 with TRBJ1-1; 7 bases fit TRBD1. From germline, CDR1 is MDHEN and CDR2 SYDVKM. This CDR3 is built from 15 residues. Trimming took 3 bases from V and 5 from J; bases not matched to a gene: 9. DNA for the CDR3: TGTGCCAGCAGTTTTCCAGGGGGGCGAAGTACTGAAGCTTTCTTT. It encodes CASSFPGGRSTEAFF.

This chain links TRBV29-1 with TRBJ1-1, with a possible D match to TRBD1 (5 bases). CDR1 is SQVTM, CDR2 ANQGSEA, per germline. The CDR3 is 12 amino acids. The CDR3, as DNA: TGCACCCACGGCGGGACTGGCACTGAAGCTTTCTTT. Its translation: CTHGGTGTEAFF.

The rearrangement uses TRBV3-1 (or the pseudogene TRBV3-2) and TRBJ1-2; tentatively, D is TRBD1 (5 bases). The CDR3 contains 15 residues. Germline values: CDR1 LGHDT, CDR2 YNNKEL (reference sequence). Trimming shortened V by 4 bases and J by 4 bases, and 16 bases separated the two germline ends. The CDR3 sequence is CASSLNAQVPYGYTF. Written as DNA, the CDR3 is TGTGCCAGCAGCCTAAATGCACAGGTACCCTATGGCTACACCTTC.

The chain uses TRBV28 and TRBJ2-2; 8 nucleotides line up with TRBD2. This CDR3 is 19 amino acids long. The V segment lost 6 bases and the J segment 7 bases; nucleotides outside the gene matches: 22. CDR1 and CDR2 from the germline V gene are MDHEN and SYDVKM. CDR3 bases: TGTGCCAGCAGGCCCTTGGTCACGACGGGAGGGTACGGTATCGGGGAGCTGTTTTTT. It yields the protein CASRPLVTTGGYGIGELFF.

The chain couples TRBV19 to TRBJ2-4, with 7 nucleotides matching TRBD2. The junction had 5 bases not matched to a gene; V was cut back by 3 bases and J by 0 bases. Germline V CDR1 and CDR2: LNHDA, SQIVND (reference sequence). The CDR3 sequence is 16 residues long. The CDR3 DNA is TGTGCCAGTAGTATCATGGGGGGGGGAGCCAAAAACATTCAGTACTTC. Encoded protein: CASSIMGGGAKNIQYF.

The V call is TRBV19, the J call TRBJ1-5; perhaps TRBD1 as D (5 bases). The germline gives CDR1 LNHDA, CDR2 SQIVND (reference sequence). This CDR3 has 14 residues. Trimming left V 3 bases short and J 6 bases short, with 12 bases between. The CDR3 reads CASSISGSGQPQHF. The CDR3 bases are TGTGCCAGTAGTATTTCAGGGTCGGGTCAGCCCCAGCATTTT. The full variable domain, its missing parts supplied by reference TRBV19 and TRBJ1-5, is DGGITQSPKYLFRKEGQNVTLSCEQNLNHDAMYWYRQDPGQGLRLIYYSQIVNDFQKGDIAEGYSVSREKKESFPLTVTSAQKNPTAFYLCASSISGSGQPQHFGDGTRLSIL.

The table lists this clone with a few counts. The chain couples TRBV7-2 to TRBJ2-2, with D possibly TRBD2 on 6 matching bases. The CDR3 spans 17 residues. V was clipped by 3 bases and J by 2 bases, with 16 bases between them. The germline V gene encodes CDR1 SGHTA and CDR2 FQGNSA. The CDR3 is CASSLARGTFNTGELFF. Written as DNA, the CDR3 is TGTGCCAGCAGCTTGGCCCGCGGGACTTTTAACACCGGGGAGCTGTTTTTT.

The CDR3 nucleotides read TGTGCCATCAGTGACAGAGGGGGCGACACTGAAGCTTTCTTT. This encodes CAISDRGGDTEAFF. The chain has TRBV10-3 and TRBJ1-1; 7 bases align to TRBD1. CDR3 length: 14 residues. The germline V gene has CDR1 ENHRY and CDR2 SYGVKD. J gave up 3 bases and V 3 bases, and 4 bases lay outside the gene matches.

The rearrangement uses TRBV14 and TRBJ2-7; 9 nucleotides match TRBD1. Germline CDR1 is SGHDN and CDR2 is FVKESK. This CDR3 is 17 amino acids long. J was trimmed by 6 bases and V by 0 bases; bases with no gene match: 12. CDR3 in amino acids: CASSQDPNRGPVGEQYF. The CDR3 bases are TGTGCCAGCAGCCAAGATCCTAACAGGGGGCCCGTTGGCGAGCAGTACTTC.

CDR3 sequence (DNA): TGTGCCAGCAGCGTAGCTTTGGGGCCTAACTACAATGAGCAGTTCTTC. It specifies CASSVALGPNYNEQFF. The chain recombines TRBV9 with TRBJ2-1, with D tentatively TRBD1 (5 bases). Germline V gene lookup returns CDR1 SGDLS and CDR2 YYNGEE. The V end lost 0 bases, the J end lost 3 bases, and 13 bases lay between the germline ends. This CDR3 spans 16 amino acids.

This clone was detected only once. The J gene is TRBJ2-3, the V gene TRBV7-6, with 9 bases matching TRBD2. The CDR3 has 15 residues. J was trimmed by 2 bases and V by 1 base; bases with no gene match: 1. CDR1 SGHVS and CDR2 FNYEAQ come from the germline V gene. CDR3 in amino acids: CASSLGGGATDTQYF. DNA of the CDR3: TGTGCCAGCAGCTTAGGCGGGGGGGCCACAGATACGCAGTATTTT.